These 28 T cell receptor beta chains came from one sample sequenced in a study of cytomegalovirus exposure and HLA in healthy donors. Researchers ran the PCR with 60 Vbeta and 13 Jbeta primers. Measured with immunoSEQ multiplex PCR; TCRdb has only the in-frame clones, and not every one. The sample lists about 190,000 clones; roughly 76% were seen once. The sequenced sample was PBMCs. The receptors come from a young woman in good health and CMV-seropositive.

The chain joins TRBV28 to TRBJ1-2, with 9 bases aligning to TRBD1. Germline V gene data show CDR1 as MDHEN and CDR2 as SYDVKM. Trimming cost V 5 bases and J 7 bases; bases outside gene matches: 11. The CDR3 totals 15 residues. CDR3 nucleotides: TGTGCCAGCAGTGGCCGGGACAGGGAGTTCGGTGGCTACACCTTC. Translating gives CASSGRDREFGGYTF.

This chain links TRBV10-3 with TRBJ1-5; D is undetermined. The CDR3 contains 14 residues. Trimming pared 10 bases from V and 0 bases from J, leaving 13 bases between. Germline CDR1 ENHRY, CDR2 SYGVKD. The CDR3: CATKREDSNQPQHF. In nucleotides, the CDR3 is TGTGCCACCAAGAGGGAAGATAGCAATCAGCCCCAGCATTTT.

This clone was seen a single time. This chain connects TRBV7-2 to TRBJ1-1, with D perhaps TRBD1 (5 bases). V dropped 1 base and J dropped 5 bases, with 11 bases sitting between them. This CDR3 is 14 amino acids long. Germline V lookup: CDR1 SGHTA, CDR2 FQGNSA. The CDR3 here is CASSLDRGLTEAFF. CDR3 coding DNA: TGTGCCAGCAGCTTAGATAGGGGACTAACTGAAGCTTTCTTT.

The rearrangement links TRBV6-5 to TRBJ1-2; D remains ambiguous. The CDR3 contains 15 residues. V dropped 0 bases and J dropped 8 bases, with 16 bases sitting between them. Germline V gives CDR1 MNHEY, CDR2 SVGAGI. CDR3 in amino acids: CASSYSPEGATGYTF. CDR3 bases: TGTGCCAGCAGTTACTCACCAGAGGGAGCGACCGGCTACACCTTC.

J is TRBJ2-4 and V is TRBV15, with 8 bases fitting TRBD1. After removal of 4 bases from V and 5 bases from J, the junction contained 4 bases not matched to a gene. Germline CDR1 is LNHNV and CDR2 is YYDKDF (reference sequence). This CDR3 spans 14 amino acids. For the CDR3, the DNA is TGTGCCACCAGCAACGGACAGGGTCAAAACATTCAGTACTTC. As protein: CATSNGQGQNIQYF.

In this sample, this clone turned up a few times. The chain recombines TRBV11-2 with TRBJ2-1; a possible D gene is TRBD2 (7 bases). V dropped 9 bases and J dropped 4 bases, with 19 bases sitting between them. The CDR3 spans 15 residues. Germline-derived CDR1 and CDR2 are SGHAT and FQNNGV. The CDR3: CASFPRGASYNEQFF. CDR3 nucleotides: TGTGCCAGTTTCCCCCGGGGGGCTTCGTACAATGAGCAGTTCTTC.

The chain couples TRBV11-3 to TRBJ1-2, with 9 bases aligning to TRBD1. This CDR3 is built from 16 residues. Germline V gene data show CDR1 as SGHNT and CDR2 as YENEEA. After removal of 1 base from V and 2 bases from J, the junction contained 5 bases not matched to a gene. The CDR3, as DNA: TGTGCCAGCAGCTTAGTACAACAGGGGGCCAACTATGGCTACACCTTC. It translates to CASSLVQQGANYGYTF.

The gene calls are TRBV11-2 and TRBJ2-7, with D unresolved. V lost 5 bases, J lost 0 bases, and 20 bases lay in between. This CDR3 spans 17 amino acids. Looked up from germline, CDR1 is SGHAT and CDR2 is FQNNGV. The DNA of the CDR3 is TGTGCCAGCAGCACCGTTGCAGGCCTTTCGAGCTCCTACGAGCAGTACTTC. This sequence encodes CASSTVAGLSSSYEQYF.

The chain has TRBV7-2 and TRBJ1-1; D not certain. The ends were cut back, 5 bases at V and 11 bases at J, with 18 bases in the middle. This CDR3 contains 13 residues. Germline V gives CDR1 SGHTA, CDR2 FQGNSA. The chain's CDR3 is CASSPLEQVEAFF. The DNA of the CDR3 is TGTGCCAGCAGCCCTCTGGAGCAAGTGGAGGCTTTCTTT.

The J gene is TRBJ2-3, the V gene TRBV25-1; 10 bases match TRBD2. Germline V gene data show CDR1 as MGHDK and CDR2 as SYGVNS. Germline trimming cut 6 bases from V and 5 bases from J; bases unmatched to any gene: 8. This CDR3 has 15 amino acids. Here the CDR3 reads CASRSSGGGRDTQYF. In DNA form, the CDR3 reads TGTGCCAGCAGATCTAGCGGGGGTGGGAGAGATACGCAGTATTTT.

The chain recombines TRBV6-1 with TRBJ1-2; possibly TRBD1 for D (6 bases). V was clipped by 1 base and J by 7 bases, with 13 bases between them. Germline loops: CDR1 MNHNS, CDR2 SASEGT. There are 14 residues in the CDR3. This CDR3 reads CASSEGGGTLGYTF. CDR3 in DNA: TGTGCCAGCAGTGAAGGGGGGGGGACACTTGGCTACACCTTC.

The chain combines TRBV5-1 with TRBJ1-2, with 7 bases identical to TRBD1. The CDR3 has 14 amino acids. CDR1 and CDR2 (germline): SGHRS, YFSETQ. V was clipped by 5 bases and J by 5 bases; unmatched bases: 9. DNA of the CDR3: TGCGCCAGCAGGACCGAGGGGGCAAAATATGGCTACACCTTC. Protein sequence: CASRTEGAKYGYTF.

The chain joins TRBV7-2 to TRBJ2-3, with D possibly TRBD2 on 7 matching bases. CDR3 length: 15 residues. The V gene's germline CDR1 is SGHTA and CDR2 FQGNSA. With 2 bases removed from V and 4 bases from J, the gap between germline ends came to 13 bases. The CDR3 DNA follows: TGTGCCAGCAGCTTATATGCGGGGGCCTCAGATACGCAGTATTTT. It encodes CASSLYAGASDTQYF.

The J gene is TRBJ1-2, the V gene TRBV18; D remains ambiguous. This CDR3 has 16 residues. Trimming removed 0 bases at V and 4 bases at J, with 15 bases between. Germline-derived CDR1 and CDR2 are KGHSH and LQKENI. The CDR3: CASSPPVVAGLYGYTF. The CDR3 nucleotides read TGTGCCAGCTCACCACCGGTGGTTGCGGGCCTCTATGGCTACACCTTC.

The gene calls are TRBV7-2 and TRBJ2-1; TRBD1 agrees at 8 bases. CDR3 length equals 16 residues. Germline V gene sequence: CDR1 SGHTA, CDR2 FQGNSA. J gave up 8 bases and V 6 bases, and 15 bases lay outside the gene matches. CDR3: CASSQPPGYRGDEQFF. The CDR3 DNA reads TGTGCCAGCAGTCAACCCCCGGGTTACAGGGGGGATGAGCAGTTCTTC.

This chain joins TRBV4-2 and TRBJ2-2; no clear D gene. Trimming cost V 2 bases and J 1 base, with 14 bases left between them. The CDR3 consists of 17 residues. The V gene's germline CDR1 is LGHNA and CDR2 YNFKEQ. The CDR3 is CASSQTPHPGNTGELFF. The CDR3 bases are TGTGCCAGCAGCCAAACCCCGCATCCGGGGAACACCGGGGAGCTGTTTTTT.

The chain is built from TRBV5-5 and TRBJ2-1; 10 bases line up with TRBD2. Germline V gives CDR1 SGHKS, CDR2 YYEKEE (reference sequence). The CDR3 consists of 17 residues. Losses at the gene ends were 1 base for V and 0 bases for J; bases not matched to a gene: 4. CDR3 sequence (DNA): TGTGCCAGCAGCTTGCGACTAGCGGGCTTCTCCTACAATGAGCAGTTCTTC. Amino acids: CASSLRLAGFSYNEQFF.

This clone came up a few times. The chain employs TRBV5-5 and TRBJ2-1; weak D call: TRBD2 (7 bases). Germline V lookup: CDR1 SGHKS, CDR2 YYEKEE (reference sequence). V was clipped by 6 bases and J by 7 bases, with 20 bases between them. This CDR3 comprises 15 residues. CDR3 DNA sequence: TGTGCCAGCAAAGTAGAGGGGGGGCCATGGAATGAGCAGTTCTTC. Protein product: CASKVEGGPWNEQFF.

The chain combines TRBV28 with TRBJ2-7; no definite D call. The CDR3 extends over 12 amino acids. CDR1 is MDHEN and CDR2 is SYDVKM in the germline V gene. V was clipped by 5 bases and J by 4 bases, with 9 bases between them. CDR3 nucleotide sequence: TGTGCCAGCAGTCTAACCTCGTACGAGCAGTACTTC. It translates to CASSLTSYEQYF. The full variable domain, its missing parts supplied by reference TRBV28 and TRBJ2-7, is DVKVTQSSRYLVKRTGEKVFLECVQDMDHENMFWYRQDPGLGLRLIYFSYDVKMKEKGDIPEGYSVSREKKERFSLILESASTNQTSMYLCASSLTSYEQYFGPGTRLTVT.

The chain links TRBV29-1 to TRBJ1-2, with TRBD1 as a possible D gene (6 bases). Germline CDR1 and CDR2: SQVTM and ANQGSEA. V gave up 5 bases and J gave up 3 bases, with 13 bases separating them. This CDR3 contains 13 residues. This CDR3 reads CSVSTGLDYGYTF. The CDR3 coding sequence is TGCAGCGTTAGCACAGGGTTGGACTATGGCTACACCTTC.

The chain couples TRBV7-2 to TRBJ1-5; D unclear. Germline V gene lookup returns CDR1 SGHTA and CDR2 FQGNSA. This CDR3 comprises 13 residues. The germline V and J ends were trimmed by 2 bases and 4 bases, with 6 bases remaining between them. CDR3 nucleotide sequence: TGTGCCAGCAGCTTATTCAGGAATCAGCCCCAGCATTTT. Its translation: CASSLFRNQPQHF.

There are a few counts of this clone. The chain carries TRBV19 and TRBJ1-2, with D perhaps matching TRBD1 (6 bases). Germline V lookup: CDR1 LNHDA, CDR2 SQIVND (reference sequence). V was trimmed by 7 bases and J by 7 bases, leaving 22 bases between them. This CDR3 comprises 15 residues. This CDR3 reads CASTDSHTGFAGYTF. The CDR3 bases are TGTGCCAGTACCGATTCTCACACAGGGTTCGCTGGCTACACCTTC.

There are a few counts of this clone. The rearrangement links TRBV7-9 to TRBJ1-1; D is undetermined. Looked up from germline, CDR1 is SEHNR and CDR2 is FQNEAQ (reference sequence). V shed 6 bases and J shed 1 base, with 9 bases lying between them. The CDR3 runs 13 residues. CDR3 loop: CASSWAQNTEAFF. CDR3 coding DNA: TGTGCCAGCAGTTGGGCCCAGAACACTGAAGCTTTCTTT.

This chain connects TRBV6-6 to TRBJ2-7; D remains unclear. Trimming took 4 bases from V and 1 from J, leaving 11 bases between them. This CDR3 contains 14 residues. CDR1 is MNHNY, CDR2 SVGAGI, per germline (reference sequence). CDR3 sequence reads: CASSSWAESYEQYF. Written as DNA, the CDR3 is TGTGCCAGCAGTTCTTGGGCAGAATCCTACGAGCAGTACTTC.

CDR3 protein: CASTTGGYANVLTF. DNA of the CDR3: TGTGCCAGCACCACGGGAGGATATGCCAACGTCCTGACTTTC. The J gene is TRBJ2-6, the V gene TRBV5-4; 7 bases line up with TRBD2. The CDR3 spans 14 residues. Germline V gene data show CDR1 as SGHNT and CDR2 as YYREEE (reference sequence). The V segment lost 6 bases and the J segment 7 bases; nucleotides outside the gene matches: 7.

V is TRBV4-3 and J is TRBJ2-1, with 13 nucleotides matching TRBD2. The junction had 7 bases not matched to a gene; V was cut back by 4 bases and J by 7 bases. This CDR3 comprises 16 residues. CDR1 is LGHNA and CDR2 is YSLEER in the germline V gene. CDR3 loop: CASSPALAGGQNEQFF. The CDR3 coding sequence is TGCGCCAGCAGCCCAGCACTAGCGGGAGGGCAAAATGAGCAGTTCTTC.

The CDR3 here is CASSLLGGGNTQYF. CDR3 DNA sequence: TGTGCCAGCAGCTTATTAGGGGGGGGGAATACGCAGTATTTT. The chain carries TRBV7-9 and TRBJ2-3; D may be TRBD2 (7 bases). The CDR3 is 14 residues long. Trimming cost V 2 bases and J 7 bases, with 13 bases left between them. Germline values: CDR1 SEHNR, CDR2 FQNEAQ (reference sequence). The full variable domain, its missing parts supplied by reference TRBV7-9 and TRBJ2-3, is DTGVSQNPRHKITKRGQNVTFRCDPISEHNRLYWYRQTLGQGPEFLTYFQNEAQLEKSRLLSDRFSAERPKGSFSTLEIQRTEQGDSAMYLCASSLLGGGNTQYFGPGTRLTVL.

V usage is TRBV5-1 and J usage is TRBJ2-7, with TRBD1 identical over 8 bases. The CDR3 totals 16 residues. With V trimmed by 3 bases and J by 2 bases, 10 bases remained unmatched. Germline V gene data show CDR1 as SGHRS and CDR2 as YFSETQ. The CDR3 is CASSSGYGQGTYEQYF. The CDR3, as DNA: TGCGCCAGCAGCTCGGGTTATGGACAGGGCACCTACGAGCAGTACTTC.